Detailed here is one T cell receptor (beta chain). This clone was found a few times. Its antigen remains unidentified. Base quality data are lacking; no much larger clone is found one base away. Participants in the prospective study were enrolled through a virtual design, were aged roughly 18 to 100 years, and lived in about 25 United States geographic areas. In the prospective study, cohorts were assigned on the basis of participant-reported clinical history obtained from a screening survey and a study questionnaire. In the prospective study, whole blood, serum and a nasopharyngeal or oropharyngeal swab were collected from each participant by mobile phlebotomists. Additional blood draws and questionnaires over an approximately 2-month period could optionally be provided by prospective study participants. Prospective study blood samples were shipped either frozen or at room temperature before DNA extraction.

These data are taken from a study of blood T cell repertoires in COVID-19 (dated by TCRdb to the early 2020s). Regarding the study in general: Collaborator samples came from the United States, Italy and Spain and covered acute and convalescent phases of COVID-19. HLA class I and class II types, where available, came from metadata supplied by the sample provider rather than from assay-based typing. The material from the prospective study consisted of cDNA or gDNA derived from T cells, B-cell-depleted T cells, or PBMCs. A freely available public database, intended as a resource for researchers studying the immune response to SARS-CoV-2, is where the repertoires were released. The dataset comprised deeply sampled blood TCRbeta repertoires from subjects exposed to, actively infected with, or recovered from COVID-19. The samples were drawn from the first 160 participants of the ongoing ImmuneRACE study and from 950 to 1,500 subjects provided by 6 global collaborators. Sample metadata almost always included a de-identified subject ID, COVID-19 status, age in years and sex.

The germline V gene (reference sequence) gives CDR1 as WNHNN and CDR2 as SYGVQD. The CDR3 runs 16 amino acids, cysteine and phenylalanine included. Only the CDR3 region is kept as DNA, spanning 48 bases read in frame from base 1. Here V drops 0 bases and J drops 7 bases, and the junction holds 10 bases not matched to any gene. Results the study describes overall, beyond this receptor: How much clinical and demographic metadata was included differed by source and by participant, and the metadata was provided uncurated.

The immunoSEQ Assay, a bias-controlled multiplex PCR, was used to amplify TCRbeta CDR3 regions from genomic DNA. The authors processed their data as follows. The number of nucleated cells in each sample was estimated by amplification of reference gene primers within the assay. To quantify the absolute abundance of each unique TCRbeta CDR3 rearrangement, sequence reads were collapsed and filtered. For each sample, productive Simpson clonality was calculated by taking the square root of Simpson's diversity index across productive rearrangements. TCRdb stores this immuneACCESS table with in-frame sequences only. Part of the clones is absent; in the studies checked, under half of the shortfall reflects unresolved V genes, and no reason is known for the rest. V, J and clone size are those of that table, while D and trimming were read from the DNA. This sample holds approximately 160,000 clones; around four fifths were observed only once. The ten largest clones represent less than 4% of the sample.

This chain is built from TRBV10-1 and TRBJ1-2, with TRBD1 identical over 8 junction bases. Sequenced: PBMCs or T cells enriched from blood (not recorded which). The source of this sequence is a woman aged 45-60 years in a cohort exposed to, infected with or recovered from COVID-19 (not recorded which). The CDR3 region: CASSESRSRDRTGYTF. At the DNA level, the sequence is TGCGCCAGCAGTGAGTCCCGATCCAGGGACAGGACTGGCTACACCTTC.